This T cell receptor (beta chain) was profiled in a study of T cell changes during pregnancy in multiple sclerosis. Profiling relied on immunoSEQ multiplex PCR, and the TCRdb table lists in-frame clones only, not all of them. In the table there are roughly 28,000 clones, over 85% of which are singletons. The CDR3 consists of 14 residues. Between the trimmed V and J ends, which lost 1 base and 5 bases, there was a span of 12 bases. Germline-derived CDR1 and CDR2 are SGHDN and FVKESK. This rearrangement joins TRBV14 to TRBJ2-7; D gene ambiguous. This receptor was taken from a female donor with multiple sclerosis, enrolled in a pregnancy study. Material: CD8+ T cells from peripheral blood mononuclear cells, obtained before pregnancy. The CDR3 DNA is TGTGCCAGCAGCCAAGGGTCCTGGCTTCACGAGCAGTACTTC. Translated, it gives CASSQGSWLHEQYF.